This T cell receptor (beta chain) was observed in a study of CD8 T cells in Susac syndrome. General study findings and limits: In Susac syndrome, CD8+ expansion was highest in TEMRA and active disease.

Concerning this clonotype itself: Its antigen is not identified.

Germline CDR1 SQVTM, CDR2 ANQGSEA. This CDR3 is 13 amino acids long. V gave up 5 bases and J gave up 4 bases, with 14 bases separating them. The RNA input was roughly 0.45 to 1 ug, and it was reverse transcribed with random hexamers. One entry per CDR3 protein, called by TCRdb with MiXCR from the immunoSEQ multiplex PCR reads. The repertoire has 80,000 or so distinct CDR3 sequences, around 96% of them found once; the top ten carry about 0.41%. This receptor was obtained from a human donor with Susac syndrome. The sequenced sample consisted of CD8+ T cells from PBMCs. The V and J genes are TRBV29-1 and TRBJ1-2; D unclear. Written as DNA, the CDR3 is TGCAGCGTTCGTCGGGAGGTCTCCTATGGCTACACCTTC. It yields the protein CSVRREVSYGYTF.